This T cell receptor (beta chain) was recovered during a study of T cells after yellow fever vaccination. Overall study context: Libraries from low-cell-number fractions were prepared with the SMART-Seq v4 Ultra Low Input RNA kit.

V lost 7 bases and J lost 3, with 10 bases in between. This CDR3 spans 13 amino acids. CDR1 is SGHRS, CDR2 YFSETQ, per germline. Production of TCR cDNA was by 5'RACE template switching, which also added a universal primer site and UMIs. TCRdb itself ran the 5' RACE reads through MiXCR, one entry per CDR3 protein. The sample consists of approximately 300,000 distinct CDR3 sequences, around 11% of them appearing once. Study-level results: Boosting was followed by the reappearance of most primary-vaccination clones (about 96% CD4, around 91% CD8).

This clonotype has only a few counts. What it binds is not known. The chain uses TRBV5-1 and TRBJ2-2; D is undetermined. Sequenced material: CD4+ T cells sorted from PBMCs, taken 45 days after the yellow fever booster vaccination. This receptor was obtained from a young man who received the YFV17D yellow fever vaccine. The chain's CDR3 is CASSDTDTGELFF. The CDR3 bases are TGCGCCAGCTCCGACACCGACACCGGGGAGCTGTTTTTT.